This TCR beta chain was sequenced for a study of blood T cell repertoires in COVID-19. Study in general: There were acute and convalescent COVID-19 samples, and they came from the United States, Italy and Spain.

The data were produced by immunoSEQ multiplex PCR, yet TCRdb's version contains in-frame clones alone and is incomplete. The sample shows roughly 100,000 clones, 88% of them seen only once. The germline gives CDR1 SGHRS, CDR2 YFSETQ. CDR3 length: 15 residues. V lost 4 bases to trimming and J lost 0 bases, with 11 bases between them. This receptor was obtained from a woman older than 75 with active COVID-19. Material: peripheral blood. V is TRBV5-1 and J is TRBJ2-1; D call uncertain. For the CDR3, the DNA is TGCGCCAGCAGCGCCCCTAGGAGCTCCTACAATGAGCAGTTCTTC. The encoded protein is CASSAPRSSYNEQFF.